This T cell receptor (beta chain) emerged from a study of shared clonotypes between healthy human individuals. The study ran the assay at deep level. Produced via immunoSEQ multiplex PCR; TCRdb's table is partial and in-frame only. The sample has about 1 million clones; around 76% are singletons. This CDR3 region has 17 residues. Germline-derived CDR1 and CDR2 are MNHNS and SASEGT. With 1 base clipped from V and 4 bases from J, the junction kept 10 bases outside the gene matches. Sequenced input: memory CD4+ T cells sorted from blood. Subset of the sample: CD45RA-negative fraction. This receptor was taken from a young man in good health. The chain uses TRBV6-1 and TRBJ1-5; TRBD1 aligns across 7 bases. CDR3 nucleotides: TGTGCCAGCAGTGAAGGAACCAGGGGGGGGGTAAATCAGCCCCAGCATTTT. Translation: CASSEGTRGGVNQPQHF.